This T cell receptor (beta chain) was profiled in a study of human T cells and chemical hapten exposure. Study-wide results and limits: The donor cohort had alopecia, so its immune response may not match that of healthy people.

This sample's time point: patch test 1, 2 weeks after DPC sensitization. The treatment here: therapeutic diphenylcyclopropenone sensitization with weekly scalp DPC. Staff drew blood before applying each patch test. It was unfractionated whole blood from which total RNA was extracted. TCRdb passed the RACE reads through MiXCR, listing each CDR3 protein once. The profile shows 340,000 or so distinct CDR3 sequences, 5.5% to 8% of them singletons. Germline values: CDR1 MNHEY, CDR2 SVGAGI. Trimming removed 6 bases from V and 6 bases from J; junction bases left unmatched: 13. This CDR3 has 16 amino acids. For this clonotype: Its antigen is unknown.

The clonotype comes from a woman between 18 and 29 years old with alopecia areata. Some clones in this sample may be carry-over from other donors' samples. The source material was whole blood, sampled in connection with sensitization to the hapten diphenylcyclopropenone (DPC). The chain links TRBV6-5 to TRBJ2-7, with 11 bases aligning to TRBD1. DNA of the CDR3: TGTGCCAGCAGCCCCCGAACGACCGGGACAGGGGGCGAGCAGTACTTC. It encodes CASSPRTTGTGGEQYF.